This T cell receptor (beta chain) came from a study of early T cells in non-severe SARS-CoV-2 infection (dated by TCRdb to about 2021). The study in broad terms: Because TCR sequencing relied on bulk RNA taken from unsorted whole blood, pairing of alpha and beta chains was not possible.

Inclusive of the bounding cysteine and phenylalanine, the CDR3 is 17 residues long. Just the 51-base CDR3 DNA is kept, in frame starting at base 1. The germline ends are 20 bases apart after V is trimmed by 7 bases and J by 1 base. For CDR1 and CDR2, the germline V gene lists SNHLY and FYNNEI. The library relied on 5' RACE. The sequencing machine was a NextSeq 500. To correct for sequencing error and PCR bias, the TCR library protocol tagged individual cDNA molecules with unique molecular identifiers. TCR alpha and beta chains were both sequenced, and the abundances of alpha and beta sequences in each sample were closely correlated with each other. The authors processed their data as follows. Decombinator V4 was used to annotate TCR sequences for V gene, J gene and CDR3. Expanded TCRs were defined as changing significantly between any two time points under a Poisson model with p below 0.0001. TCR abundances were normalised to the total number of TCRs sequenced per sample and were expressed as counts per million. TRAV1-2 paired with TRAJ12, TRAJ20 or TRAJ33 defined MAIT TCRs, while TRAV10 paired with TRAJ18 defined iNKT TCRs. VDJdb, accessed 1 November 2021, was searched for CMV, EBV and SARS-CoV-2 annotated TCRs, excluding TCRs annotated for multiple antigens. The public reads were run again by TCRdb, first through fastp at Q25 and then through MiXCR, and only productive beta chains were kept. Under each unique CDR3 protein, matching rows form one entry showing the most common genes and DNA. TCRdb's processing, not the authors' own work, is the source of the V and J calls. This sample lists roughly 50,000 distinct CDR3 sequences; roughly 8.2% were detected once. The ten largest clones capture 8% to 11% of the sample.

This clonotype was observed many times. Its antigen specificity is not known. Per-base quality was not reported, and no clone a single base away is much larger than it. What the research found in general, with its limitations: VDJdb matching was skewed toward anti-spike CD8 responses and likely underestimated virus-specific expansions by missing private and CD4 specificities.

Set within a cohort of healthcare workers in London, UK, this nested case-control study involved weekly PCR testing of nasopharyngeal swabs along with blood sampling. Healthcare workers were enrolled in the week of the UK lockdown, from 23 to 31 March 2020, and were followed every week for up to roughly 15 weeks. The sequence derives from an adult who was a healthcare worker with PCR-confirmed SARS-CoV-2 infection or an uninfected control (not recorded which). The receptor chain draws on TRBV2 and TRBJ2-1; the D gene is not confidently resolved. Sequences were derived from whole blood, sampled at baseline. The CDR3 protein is CASKTARTSFSYNEQFF. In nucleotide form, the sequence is TGTGCCAGCAAGACTGCACGGACCTCTTTTTCCTACAATGAGCAGTTCTTC.